Below, 8 T cell receptor beta chains from the same sample are listed, as sequenced in a study of CD8+ T cells in alopecia areata. Extraction of RNA preceded its reverse transcription into cDNA, which served as the sequencing template. The repertoire was sequenced with immunoSEQ multiplex PCR; TCRdb's copy has only in-frame clones and lacks some. The sample includes around 300,000 clones, 60% of them seen just once. Treatment of the sample: oral pan-JAK inhibitor, 5-10 mg twice daily. Sample: CD4+ T cells sorted from blood, taken at roughly week 53, from a patient treated with tofacitinib. All receptors derive from a human donor with alopecia areata.

The chain recombines TRBV20-1 with TRBJ2-5; D is unresolved. Trimming shortened V by 3 bases and J by 3 bases, and 5 bases separated the two germline ends. The CDR3 totals 11 residues. The V gene's germline CDR1 is DFQATT and CDR2 SNEGSKA (reference sequence). CDR3 bases: TGCAGTGCTAGGCTAAAAGAGACCCAGTACTTC. It is translated as CSARLKETQYF.

This clone has just a few counts. The chain carries TRBV30 and TRBJ1-6, with D uncertain. The V gene's germline CDR1 is GTSNPN and CDR2 SVGIG (reference sequence). The CDR3 covers 12 residues. V was pared by 2 bases and J by 15 bases, with 14 bases between. In DNA, the CDR3 is TGTGCCTGGAGTCGGACGGACGGGGTCCTCCACTTT. Translating it yields CAWSRTDGVLHF. Complete variable domain (other parts from reference TRBV30 and TRBJ1-6): SQTIHQWPATLVQPVGSPLSLECTVEGTSNPNLYWYRQAAGRGLQLLFYSVGIGQISSEVPQNLSASRPQDRQFILSSKKLLLSDSGFYLCAWSRTDGVLHFGNGTRLTVT.

V usage is TRBV29-1 and J usage is TRBJ1-1; no clear D. This CDR3 has 11 residues. Germline CDR1 is SQVTM and CDR2 is ANQGSEA. The ends were cut back, 7 bases at V and 3 bases at J, with 9 bases in the middle. The CDR3 reads CSAVGYTEAFF. The CDR3 DNA reads as TGCAGCGCAGTAGGATACACTGAAGCTTTCTTT.

The chain combines TRBV2 with TRBJ2-1; D perhaps matches TRBD2 (5 bases). V was shortened by 0 bases and J by 1 base, with 7 bases between the two germline ends. Germline CDR1 is SNHLY and CDR2 is FYNNEI. This CDR3 has 15 amino acids. The CDR3 region is CASSEASGSYNEQFF. The CDR3 DNA follows: TGTGCCAGCAGTGAAGCGAGCGGATCCTACAATGAGCAGTTCTTC.

The chain employs TRBV4-1 and TRBJ2-7; 10 positions match TRBD1. Looked up from germline, CDR1 is MGHRA and CDR2 is YSYEKL. With V trimmed by 4 bases and J by 0 bases, 9 bases remained unmatched. The CDR3 spans 17 residues. CDR3 DNA sequence: TGCGCCAGCAGCCCAATTCTCGGGACAGGGGACTCCTACGAGCAGTACTTC. This codes for CASSPILGTGDSYEQYF.

The V call is TRBV30, the J call TRBJ1-6; D is perhaps TRBD1 (6 bases). Trimming removed 2 bases from V and 7 bases from J, with 15 bases in between. Germline CDR1 reads GTSNPN; CDR2 reads SVGIG (reference sequence). This CDR3 region has 15 residues. The CDR3 nucleotides are TGTGCCTGGAGTCCAACCGGGACACCAAATTCACCCCTCCACTTT. Translation gives CAWSPTGTPNSPLHF.

The J gene is TRBJ1-1, the V gene TRBV7-2; D gene ambiguous. V was trimmed by 2 bases and J by 8 bases, leaving 9 bases between them. CDR1 and CDR2 (germline): SGHTA, FQGNSA. This CDR3 region has 12 residues. The CDR3 protein is CASSLHGAEAFF. The CDR3 DNA reads TGTGCCAGCAGCTTACATGGCGCCGAAGCTTTCTTT.

The V gene is TRBV7-9, the J gene TRBJ1-2, with D possibly being TRBD1 (5 bases). Per the germline V gene, CDR1 is SEHNR and CDR2 is FQNEAQ (reference sequence). This CDR3 is built from 14 residues. V lost 1 base, J lost 4 bases, and 10 bases lay in between. CDR3 sequence: CASSLGSGTYGYTF. CDR3 DNA: TGTGCCAGCAGCTTAGGGTCAGGGACCTATGGCTACACCTTC.